Sequencing of this TCR beta chain was carried out in a study of T cells in Graves' hyperthyroidism and ophthalmopathy. Trimming cost V 5 bases and J 2 bases; bases outside gene matches: 4. The CDR3 totals 15 residues. Germline V gene sequence: CDR1 DFQATT, CDR2 SNEGSKA (reference sequence). This clonotype appeared many times. Its target is unknown. Pregnant or lactating patients were excluded, as were those with uncontrolled infection or other autoimmune disease. PBMCs were derived from around 10 ml fresh peripheral blood. Findings and caveats of the study: Among thyroid clonotypes expanded above 0.001, most also appeared in blood.

The CDR3 regions of TCR beta were amplified from RNA transcripts. First-round RT-PCR with HTBI primers amplified the TCR CDR3 region. TCRdb re-called the multiplex PCR reads through MiXCR, storing one row per CDR3 protein. The sample has a few hundred thousand distinct CDR3 sequences; about 22% are singletons. This sequence originates from a woman in her 70s with Graves' ophthalmopathy. The gene calls are TRBV20-1 and TRBJ2-3; the match to TRBD2 covers 13 bases. Sequencing was carried out using blood. As DNA, the CDR3 is TGCAGTGCTGTTGGACTAGCGGGAGTCACAGATACGCAGTATTTT. This codes for CSAVGLAGVTDTQYF.